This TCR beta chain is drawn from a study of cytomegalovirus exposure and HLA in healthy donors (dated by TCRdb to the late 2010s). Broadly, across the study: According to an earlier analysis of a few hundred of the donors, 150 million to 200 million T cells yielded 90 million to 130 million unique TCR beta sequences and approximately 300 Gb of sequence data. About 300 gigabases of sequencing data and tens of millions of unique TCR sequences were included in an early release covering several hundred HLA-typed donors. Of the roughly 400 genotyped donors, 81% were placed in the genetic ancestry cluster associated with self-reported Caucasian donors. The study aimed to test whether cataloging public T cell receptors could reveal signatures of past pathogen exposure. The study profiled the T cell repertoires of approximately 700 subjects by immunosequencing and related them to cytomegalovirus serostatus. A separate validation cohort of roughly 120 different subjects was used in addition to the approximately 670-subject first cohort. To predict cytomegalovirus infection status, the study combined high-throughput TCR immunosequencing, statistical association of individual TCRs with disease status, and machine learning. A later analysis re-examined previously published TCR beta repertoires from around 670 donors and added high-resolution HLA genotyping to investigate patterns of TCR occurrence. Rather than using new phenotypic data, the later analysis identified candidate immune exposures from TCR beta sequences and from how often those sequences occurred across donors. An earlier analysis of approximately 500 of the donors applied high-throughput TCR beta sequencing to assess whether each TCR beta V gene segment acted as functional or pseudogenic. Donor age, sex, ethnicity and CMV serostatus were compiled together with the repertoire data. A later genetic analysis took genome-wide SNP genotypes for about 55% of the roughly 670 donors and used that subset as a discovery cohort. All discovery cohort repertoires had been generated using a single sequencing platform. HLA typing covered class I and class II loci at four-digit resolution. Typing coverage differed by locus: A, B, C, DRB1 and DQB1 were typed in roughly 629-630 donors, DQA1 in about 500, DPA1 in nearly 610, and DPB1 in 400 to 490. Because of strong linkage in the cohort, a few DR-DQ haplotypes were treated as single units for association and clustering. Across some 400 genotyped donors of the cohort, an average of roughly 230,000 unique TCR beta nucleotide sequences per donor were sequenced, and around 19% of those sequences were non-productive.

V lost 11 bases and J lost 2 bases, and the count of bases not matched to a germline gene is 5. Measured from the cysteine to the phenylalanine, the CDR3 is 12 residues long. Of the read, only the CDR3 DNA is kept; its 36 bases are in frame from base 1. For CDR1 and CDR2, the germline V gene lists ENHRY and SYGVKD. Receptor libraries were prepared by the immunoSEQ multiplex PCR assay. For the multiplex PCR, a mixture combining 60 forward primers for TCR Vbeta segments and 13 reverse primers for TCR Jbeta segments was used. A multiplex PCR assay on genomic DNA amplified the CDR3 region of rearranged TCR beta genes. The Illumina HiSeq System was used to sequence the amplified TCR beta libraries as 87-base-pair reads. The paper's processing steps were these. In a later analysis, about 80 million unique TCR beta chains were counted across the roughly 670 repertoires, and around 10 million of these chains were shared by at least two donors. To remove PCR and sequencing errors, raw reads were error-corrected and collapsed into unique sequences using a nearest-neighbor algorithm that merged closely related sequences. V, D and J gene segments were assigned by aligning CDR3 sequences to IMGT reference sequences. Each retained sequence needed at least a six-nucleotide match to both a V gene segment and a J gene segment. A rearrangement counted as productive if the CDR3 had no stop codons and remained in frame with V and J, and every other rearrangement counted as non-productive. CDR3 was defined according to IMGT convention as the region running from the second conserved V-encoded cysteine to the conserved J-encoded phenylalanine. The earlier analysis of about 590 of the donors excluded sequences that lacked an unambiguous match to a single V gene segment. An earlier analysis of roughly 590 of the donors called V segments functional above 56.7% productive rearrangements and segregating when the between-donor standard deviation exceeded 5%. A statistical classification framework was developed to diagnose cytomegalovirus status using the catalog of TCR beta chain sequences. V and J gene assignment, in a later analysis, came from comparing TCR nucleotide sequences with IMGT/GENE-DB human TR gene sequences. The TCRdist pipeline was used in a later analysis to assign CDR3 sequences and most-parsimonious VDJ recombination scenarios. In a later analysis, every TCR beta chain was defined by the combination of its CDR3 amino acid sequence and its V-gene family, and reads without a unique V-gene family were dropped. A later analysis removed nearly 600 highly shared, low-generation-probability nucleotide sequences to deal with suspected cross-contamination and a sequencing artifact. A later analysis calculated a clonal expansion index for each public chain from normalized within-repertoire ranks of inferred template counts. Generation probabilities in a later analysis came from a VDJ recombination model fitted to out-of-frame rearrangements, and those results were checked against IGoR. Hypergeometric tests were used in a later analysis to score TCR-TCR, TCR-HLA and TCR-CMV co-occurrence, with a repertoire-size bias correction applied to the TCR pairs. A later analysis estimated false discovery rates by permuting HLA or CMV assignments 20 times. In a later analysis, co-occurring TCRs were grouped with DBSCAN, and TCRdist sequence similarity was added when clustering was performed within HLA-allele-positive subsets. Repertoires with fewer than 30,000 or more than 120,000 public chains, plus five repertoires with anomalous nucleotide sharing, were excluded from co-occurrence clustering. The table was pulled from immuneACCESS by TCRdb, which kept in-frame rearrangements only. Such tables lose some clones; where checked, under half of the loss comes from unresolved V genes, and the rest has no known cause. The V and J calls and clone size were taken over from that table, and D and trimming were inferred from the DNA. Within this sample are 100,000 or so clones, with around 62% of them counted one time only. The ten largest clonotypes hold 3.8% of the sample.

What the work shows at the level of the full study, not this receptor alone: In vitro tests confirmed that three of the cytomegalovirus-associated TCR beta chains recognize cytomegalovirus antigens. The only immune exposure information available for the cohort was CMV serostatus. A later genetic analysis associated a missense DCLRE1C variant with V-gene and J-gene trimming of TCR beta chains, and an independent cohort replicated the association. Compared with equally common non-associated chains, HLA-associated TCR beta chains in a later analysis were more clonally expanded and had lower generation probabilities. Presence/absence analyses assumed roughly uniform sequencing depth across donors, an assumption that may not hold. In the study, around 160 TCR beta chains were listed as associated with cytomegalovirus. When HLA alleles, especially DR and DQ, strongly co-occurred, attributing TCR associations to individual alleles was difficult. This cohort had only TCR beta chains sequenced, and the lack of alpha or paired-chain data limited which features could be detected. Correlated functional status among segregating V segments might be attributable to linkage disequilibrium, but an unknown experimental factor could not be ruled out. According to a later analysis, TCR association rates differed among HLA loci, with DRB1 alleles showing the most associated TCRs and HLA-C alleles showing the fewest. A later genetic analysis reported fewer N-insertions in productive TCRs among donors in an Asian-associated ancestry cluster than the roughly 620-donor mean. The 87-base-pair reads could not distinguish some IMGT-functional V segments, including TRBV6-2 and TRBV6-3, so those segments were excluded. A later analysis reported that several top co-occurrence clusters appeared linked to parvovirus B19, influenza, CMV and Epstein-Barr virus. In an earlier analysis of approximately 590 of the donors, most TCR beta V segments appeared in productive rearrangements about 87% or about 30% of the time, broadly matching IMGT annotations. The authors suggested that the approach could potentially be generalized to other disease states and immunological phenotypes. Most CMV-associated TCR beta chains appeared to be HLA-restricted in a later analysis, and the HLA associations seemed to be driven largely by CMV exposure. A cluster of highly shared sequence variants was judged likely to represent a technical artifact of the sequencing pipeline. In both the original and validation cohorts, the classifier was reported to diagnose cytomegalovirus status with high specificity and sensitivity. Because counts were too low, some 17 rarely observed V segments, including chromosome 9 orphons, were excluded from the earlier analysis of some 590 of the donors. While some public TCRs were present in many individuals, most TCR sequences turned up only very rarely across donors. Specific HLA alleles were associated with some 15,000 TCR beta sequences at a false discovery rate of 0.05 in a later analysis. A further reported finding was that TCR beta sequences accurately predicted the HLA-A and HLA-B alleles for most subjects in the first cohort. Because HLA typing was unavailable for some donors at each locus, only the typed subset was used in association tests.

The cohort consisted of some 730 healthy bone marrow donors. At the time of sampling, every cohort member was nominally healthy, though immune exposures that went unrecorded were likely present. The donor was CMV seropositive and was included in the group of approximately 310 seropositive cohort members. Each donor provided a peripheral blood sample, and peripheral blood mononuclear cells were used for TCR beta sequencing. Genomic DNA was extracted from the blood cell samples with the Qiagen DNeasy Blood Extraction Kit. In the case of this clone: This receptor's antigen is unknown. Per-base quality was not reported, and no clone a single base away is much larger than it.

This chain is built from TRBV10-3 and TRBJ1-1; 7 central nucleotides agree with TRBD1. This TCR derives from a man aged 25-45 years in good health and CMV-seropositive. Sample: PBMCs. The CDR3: CASRGPNTEAFF. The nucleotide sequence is TGTGCCTCAAGGGGGCCAAACACTGAAGCTTTCTTT.